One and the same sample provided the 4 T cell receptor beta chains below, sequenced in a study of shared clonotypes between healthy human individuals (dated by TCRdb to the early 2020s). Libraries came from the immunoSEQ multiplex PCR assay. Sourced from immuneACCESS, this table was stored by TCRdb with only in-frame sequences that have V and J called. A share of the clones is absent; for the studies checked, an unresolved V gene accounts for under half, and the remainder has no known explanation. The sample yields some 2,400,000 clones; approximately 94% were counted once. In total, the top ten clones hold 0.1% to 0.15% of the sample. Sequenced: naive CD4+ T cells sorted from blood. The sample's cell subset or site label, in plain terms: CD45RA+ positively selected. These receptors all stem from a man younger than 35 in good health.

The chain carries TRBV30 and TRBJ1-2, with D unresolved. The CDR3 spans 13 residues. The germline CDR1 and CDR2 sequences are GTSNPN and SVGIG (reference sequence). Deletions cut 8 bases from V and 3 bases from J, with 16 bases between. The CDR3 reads CARDPGPYYGYTF. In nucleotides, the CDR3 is TGTGCCCGGGATCCCGGGCCGTACTATGGCTACACCTTC. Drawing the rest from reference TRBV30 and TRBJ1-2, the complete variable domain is SQTIHQWPATLVQPVGSPLSLECTVEGTSNPNLYWYRQAAGRGLQLLFYSVGIGQISSEVPQNLSASRPQDRQFILSSKKLLLSDSGFYLCARDPGPYYGYTFGSGTRLTVV.

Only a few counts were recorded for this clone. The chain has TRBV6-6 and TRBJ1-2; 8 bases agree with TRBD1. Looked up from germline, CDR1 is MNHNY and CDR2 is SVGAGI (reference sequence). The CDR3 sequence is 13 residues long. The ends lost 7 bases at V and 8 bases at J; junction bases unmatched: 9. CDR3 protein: CASTQDRALGYTF. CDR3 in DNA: TGTGCCAGCACGCAGGACAGGGCTCTAGGCTACACCTTC.

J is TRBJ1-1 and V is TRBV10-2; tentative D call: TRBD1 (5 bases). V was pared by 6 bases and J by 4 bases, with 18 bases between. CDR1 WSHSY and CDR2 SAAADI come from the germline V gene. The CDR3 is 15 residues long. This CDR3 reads CASRLSWGRSTEAFF. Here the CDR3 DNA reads TGCGCCAGCAGGTTAAGTTGGGGGAGATCCACTGAAGCTTTCTTT.

The CDR3, as DNA: TGTGCCAGCAGCCAAGCACAGGGGGCATCCGGGGAGCTGTTTTTT. Translation gives CASSQAQGASGELFF. The V and J genes are TRBV14 and TRBJ2-2; TRBD1 matches 9 bases. Germline values: CDR1 SGHDN, CDR2 FVKESK. With 1 base clipped from V and 6 bases from J, the junction kept 3 bases outside the gene matches. CDR3 length equals 15 residues.